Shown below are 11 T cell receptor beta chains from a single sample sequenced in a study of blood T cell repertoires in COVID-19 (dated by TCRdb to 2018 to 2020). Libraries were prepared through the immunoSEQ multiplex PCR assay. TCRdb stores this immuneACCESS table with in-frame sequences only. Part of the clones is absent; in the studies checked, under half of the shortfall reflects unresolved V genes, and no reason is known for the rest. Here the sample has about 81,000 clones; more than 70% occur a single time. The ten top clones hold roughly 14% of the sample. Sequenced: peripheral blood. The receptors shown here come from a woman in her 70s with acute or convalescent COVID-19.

The DNA of the CDR3 is TGTGCCAGCAGACTCCGGACAGGGAACACTGAAGCTTTCTTT. Translated, it gives CASRLRTGNTEAFF. The J gene is TRBJ1-1, the V gene TRBV5-4; the match to TRBD1 covers 7 bases. CDR3 size: 14 residues. V trimming: 5 bases; J trimming: 1 base; junction bases outside the gene matches: 5. Germline-derived CDR1 and CDR2 are SGHNT and YYREEE (reference sequence).

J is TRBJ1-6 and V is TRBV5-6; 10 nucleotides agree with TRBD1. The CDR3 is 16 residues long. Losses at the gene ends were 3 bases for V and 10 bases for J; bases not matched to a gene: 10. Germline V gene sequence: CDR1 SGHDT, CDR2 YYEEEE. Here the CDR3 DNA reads TGTGCCAGCAGCTCGGTGACAGGGGGCAACCGATCACCCCTCCACTTT. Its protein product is CASSSVTGGNRSPLHF.

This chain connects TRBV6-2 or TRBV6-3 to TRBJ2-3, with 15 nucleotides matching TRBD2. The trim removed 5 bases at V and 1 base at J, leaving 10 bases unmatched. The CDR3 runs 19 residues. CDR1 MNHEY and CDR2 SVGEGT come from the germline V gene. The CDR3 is CASSPRRTSGRAGTDTQYF. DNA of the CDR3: TGTGCCAGCAGTCCCCGCCGGACTAGCGGGAGGGCCGGCACAGATACGCAGTATTTT.

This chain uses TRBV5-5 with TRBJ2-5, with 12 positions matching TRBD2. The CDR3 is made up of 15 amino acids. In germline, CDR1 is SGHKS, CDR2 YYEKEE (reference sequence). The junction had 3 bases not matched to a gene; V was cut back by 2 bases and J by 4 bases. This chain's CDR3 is CASSLQTSGRETQYF. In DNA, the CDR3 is TGTGCCAGCAGCTTACAGACTAGCGGGAGAGAGACCCAGTACTTC. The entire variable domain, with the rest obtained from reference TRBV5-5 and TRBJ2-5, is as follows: DAGVTQSPTHLIKTRGQQVTLRCSPISGHKSVSWYQQVLGQGPQFIFQYYEKEERGRGNFPDRFSARQFPNYSSELNVNALLLGDSALYLCASSLQTSGRETQYFGPGTRLLVL.

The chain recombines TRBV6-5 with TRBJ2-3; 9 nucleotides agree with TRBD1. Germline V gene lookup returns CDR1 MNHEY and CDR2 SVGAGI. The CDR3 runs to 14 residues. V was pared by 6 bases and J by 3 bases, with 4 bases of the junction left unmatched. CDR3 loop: CASRRGQGTDTQYF. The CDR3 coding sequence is TGTGCCAGCAGAAGGGGACAGGGAACAGATACGCAGTATTTT.

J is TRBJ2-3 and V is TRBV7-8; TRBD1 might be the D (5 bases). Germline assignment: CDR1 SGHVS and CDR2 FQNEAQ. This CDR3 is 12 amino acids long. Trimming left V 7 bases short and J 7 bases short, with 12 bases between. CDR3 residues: CASTTQGYTQYF. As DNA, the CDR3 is TGTGCCAGCACCACCCAGGGATATACGCAGTATTTT.

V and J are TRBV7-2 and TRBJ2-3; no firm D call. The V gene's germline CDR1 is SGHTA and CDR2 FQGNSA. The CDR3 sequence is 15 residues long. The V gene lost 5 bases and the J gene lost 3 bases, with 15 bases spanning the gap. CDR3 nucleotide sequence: TGTGCCAGCAGCACACAGAGTAGTGGTACAGATACGCAGTATTTT. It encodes CASSTQSSGTDTQYF.

DNA for the CDR3: TGTGCCAGCAGCTTAGACGGGAGTCAGACCCAGTACTTC. It codes for CASSLDGSQTQYF. V gene TRBV7-9 combines with J gene TRBJ2-5; the D gene is possibly TRBD2 (6 bases). V lost 1 base and J 6 bases, leaving 9 bases between the germline ends. Per the germline V gene, CDR1 is SEHNR and CDR2 is FQNEAQ (reference sequence). This CDR3 has 13 amino acids.

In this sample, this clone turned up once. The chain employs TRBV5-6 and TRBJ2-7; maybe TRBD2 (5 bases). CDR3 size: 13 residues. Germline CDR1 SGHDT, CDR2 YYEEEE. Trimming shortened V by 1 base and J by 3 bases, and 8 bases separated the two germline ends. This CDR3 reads CASSLMEDYEQYV. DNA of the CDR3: TGTGCCAGCAGCTTGATGGAGGACTACGAGCAGTACGTC.

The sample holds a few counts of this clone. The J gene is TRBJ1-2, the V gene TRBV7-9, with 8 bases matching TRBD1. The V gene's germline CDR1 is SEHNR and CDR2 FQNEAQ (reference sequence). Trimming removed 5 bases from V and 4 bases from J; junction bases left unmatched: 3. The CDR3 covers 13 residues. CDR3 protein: CASSRGQGYGYTF. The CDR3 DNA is TGTGCCAGCAGCCGCGGACAGGGCTATGGCTACACCTTC.

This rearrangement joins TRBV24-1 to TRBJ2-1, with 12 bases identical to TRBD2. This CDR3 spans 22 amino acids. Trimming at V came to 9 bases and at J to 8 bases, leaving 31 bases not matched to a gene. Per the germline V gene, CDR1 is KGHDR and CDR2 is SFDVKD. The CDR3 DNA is TGTGCCACCTCCTCGTTTCGCGCGCGCCCTAGCGGGGGGGCAGTGGTACGCGATGAGCAGTTCTTC. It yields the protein CATSSFRARPSGGAVVRDEQFF.